The source of this TCR beta chain is a study of blood T cell repertoires in COVID-19. For the study at large: Acute and convalescent COVID-19 samples came from the United States, Italy and Spain. The cDNA or gDNA used as material had been derived from T cells, B-cell-depleted T cells, or PBMCs.

The table came from immunoSEQ multiplex PCR; TCRdb's copy has only in-frame clones and leaves some out. The repertoire holds approximately 180,000 clones, with about 91% as singletons. Turning to this clone: Other DNA sequences in the sample encode the same CDR3.

The sequence came from a woman aged 50 to 60 with acute or convalescent COVID-19. Sequences were obtained from peripheral blood.

This chain's CDR3 is CASSTRQGSTDTQYF. CDR3 sequence (DNA): TGTGCCAGCAGCACCCGACAGGGAAGCACAGATACGCAGTATTTT. This sequence joins TRBV5-6 and TRBJ2-3, with TRBD1 matching 7 bases. The V gene end was trimmed by 4 bases and the J gene end by 0 bases; junction bases not matched to a gene: 5. Per germline, CDR1 SGHDT and CDR2 YYEEEE. CDR3 length equals 15 residues. Variable domain in full (rest from reference TRBV5-6 and TRBJ2-3): DAGVTQSPTHLIKTRGQQVTLRCSPKSGHDTVSWYQQALGQGPQFIFQYYEEEERQRGNFPDRFSGHQFPNYSSELNVNALLLGDSALYLCASSTRQGSTDTQYFGPGTRLTVL.